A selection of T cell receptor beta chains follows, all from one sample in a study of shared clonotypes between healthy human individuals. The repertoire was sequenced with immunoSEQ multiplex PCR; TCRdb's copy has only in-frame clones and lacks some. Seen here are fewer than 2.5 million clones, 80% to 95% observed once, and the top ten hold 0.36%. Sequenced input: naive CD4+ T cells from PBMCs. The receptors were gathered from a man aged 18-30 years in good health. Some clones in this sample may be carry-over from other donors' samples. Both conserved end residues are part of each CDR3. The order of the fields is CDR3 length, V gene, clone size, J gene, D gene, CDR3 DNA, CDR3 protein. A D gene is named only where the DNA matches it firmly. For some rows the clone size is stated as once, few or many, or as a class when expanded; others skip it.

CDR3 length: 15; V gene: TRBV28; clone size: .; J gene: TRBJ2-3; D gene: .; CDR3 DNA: TGTGCCAGCACTCTACGGGGGCTTCTTGCAGATACGCAGTATTTT; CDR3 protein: CASTLRGLLADTQYF
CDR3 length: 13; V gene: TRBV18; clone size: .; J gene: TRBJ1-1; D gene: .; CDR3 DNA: TGTGCCAGCTCACCGGGGGTGAACACTGAAGCTTTCTTT; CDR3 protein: CASSPGVNTEAFF
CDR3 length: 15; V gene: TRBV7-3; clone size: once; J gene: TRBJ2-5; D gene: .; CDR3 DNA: TGTGCCAGCAGCTCCTCCGGGACCCTCGGAGAGACCCAGTACTTC; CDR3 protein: CASSSSGTLGETQYF
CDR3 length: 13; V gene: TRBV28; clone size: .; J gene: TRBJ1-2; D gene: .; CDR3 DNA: TGTGCCAGCAGTCAGACTTCGGACTATGGCTACACCTTC; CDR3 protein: CASSQTSDYGYTF
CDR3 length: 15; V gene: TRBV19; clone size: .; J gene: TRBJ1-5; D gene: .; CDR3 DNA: TGTGCCAGTAGTATAGATCGCCGGACTCCTTTCTCGGGGCATTTT; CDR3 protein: CASSIDRRTPFSGHF
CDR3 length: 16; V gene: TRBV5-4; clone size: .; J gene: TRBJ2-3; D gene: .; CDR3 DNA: TGTGCCAGCAGCAACAAAAGGGGCGGCGACACAGATACGCAGTATTTT; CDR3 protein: CASSNKRGGDTDTQYF
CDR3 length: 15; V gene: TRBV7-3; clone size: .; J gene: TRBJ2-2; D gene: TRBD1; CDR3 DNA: TGTGCCAGCAGCCCAGGACAGGCTAAGTCCGGGGAGCTGTTTTTT; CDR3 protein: CASSPGQAKSGELFF
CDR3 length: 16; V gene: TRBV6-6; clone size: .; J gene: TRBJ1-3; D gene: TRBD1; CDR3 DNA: TGTGCCAGCAGTTTCACGGACAGGGGCTCTGGAAACACCATATATTTT; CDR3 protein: CASSFTDRGSGNTIYF
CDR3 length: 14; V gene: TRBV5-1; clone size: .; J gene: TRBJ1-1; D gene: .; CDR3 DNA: TGCGCCAGCAGCGAGGACAGATCGAACACTGAAGCTTTCTTT; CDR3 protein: CASSEDRSNTEAFF
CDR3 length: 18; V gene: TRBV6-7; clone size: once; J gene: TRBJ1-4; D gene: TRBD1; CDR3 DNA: TGTGCCAGCAGTTACTCGTGGGACAGGGGAGGTTTTAGTGAAAAACTGTTTTTT; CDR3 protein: CASSYSWDRGGFSEKLFF
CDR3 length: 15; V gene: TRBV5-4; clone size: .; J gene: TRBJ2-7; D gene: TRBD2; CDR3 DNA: TGTGCCAGCAGCCTCCAGTTGGGGCTAGCGGTCGAGCAGTACTTC; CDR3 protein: CASSLQLGLAVEQYF
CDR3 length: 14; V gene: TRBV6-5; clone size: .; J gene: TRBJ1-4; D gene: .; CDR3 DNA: TGTGCCAGCAGTTACGGAGGGGTTAATGAAAAACTGTTTTTT; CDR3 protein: CASSYGGVNEKLFF
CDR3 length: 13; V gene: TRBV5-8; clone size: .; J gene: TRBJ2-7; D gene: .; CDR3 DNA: TGTGCCAGCAGCTTGGTGGCAGGGTACGAGCAGTACTTC; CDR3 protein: CASSLVAGYEQYF
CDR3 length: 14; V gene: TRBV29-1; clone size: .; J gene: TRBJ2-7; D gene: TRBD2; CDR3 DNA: TGCAGCGTAGCATTTAGCGGGAGCTCCTACGAGCAGTACTTC; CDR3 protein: CSVAFSGSSYEQYF
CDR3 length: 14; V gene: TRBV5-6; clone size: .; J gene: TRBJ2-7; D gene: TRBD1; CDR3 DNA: TGTGCCAGCAATCTCAGACAGGGAGCTTACGAGCAGTACTTC; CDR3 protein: CASNLRQGAYEQYF
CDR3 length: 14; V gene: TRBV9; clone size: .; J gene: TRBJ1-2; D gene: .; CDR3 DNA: TGTGCCAGCAGCGTCACCCGCGCCGTAGTGGGCTACACCTTC; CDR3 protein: CASSVTRAVVGYTF
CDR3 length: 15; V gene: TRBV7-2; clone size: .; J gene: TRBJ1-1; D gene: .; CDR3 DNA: TGTGCCAGCAGCTTTATTCCGAGGGGGACCACTGAAGCTTTCTTT; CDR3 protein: CASSFIPRGTTEAFF
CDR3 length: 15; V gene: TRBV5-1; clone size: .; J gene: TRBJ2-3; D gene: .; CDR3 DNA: TGCGCCAGCAGCTTGGCCGTAGATATAGCAGATACGCAGTATTTT; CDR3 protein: CASSLAVDIADTQYF
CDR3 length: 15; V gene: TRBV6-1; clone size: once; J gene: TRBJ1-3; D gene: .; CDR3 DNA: TGTGCCAGCAGGAAGGACAGCAACTGGGGAAACACCATATATTTT; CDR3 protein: CASRKDSNWGNTIYF
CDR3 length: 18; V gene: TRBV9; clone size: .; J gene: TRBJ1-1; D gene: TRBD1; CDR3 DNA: TGTGCCAGCAGCGTAGCAGGTCGGACAGGGGGACCGAACACTGAAGCTTTCTTT; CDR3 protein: CASSVAGRTGGPNTEAFF
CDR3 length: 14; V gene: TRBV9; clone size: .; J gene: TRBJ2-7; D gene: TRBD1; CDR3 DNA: TGTGCCAGCAGCTCCTCGGGACAGCCCTACGAGCAGTACTTC; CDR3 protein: CASSSSGQPYEQYF
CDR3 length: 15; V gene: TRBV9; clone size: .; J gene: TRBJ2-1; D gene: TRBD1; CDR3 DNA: TGTGCCAGCAGCGTCGGGACAGGGTCCTACAATGAGCAGTTCTTC; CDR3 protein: CASSVGTGSYNEQFF
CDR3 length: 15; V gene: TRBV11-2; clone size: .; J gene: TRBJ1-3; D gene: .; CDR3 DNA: TGTGCCAGCACGCAAAGTAAGGGATCGGGAAACACCATATATTTT; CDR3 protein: CASTQSKGSGNTIYF
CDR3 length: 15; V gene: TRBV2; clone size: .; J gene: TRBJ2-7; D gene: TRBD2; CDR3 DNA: TGTGCCAGCAGCTTAGCGGGAGGCCCCTCCTACGAGCAGTACTTC; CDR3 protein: CASSLAGGPSYEQYF
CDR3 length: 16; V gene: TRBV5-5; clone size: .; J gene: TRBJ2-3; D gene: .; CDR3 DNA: TGTGCCAGCAGCGGCGGGACTTGGGGTGGTGGAGATACGCAGTATTTT; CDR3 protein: CASSGGTWGGGDTQYF
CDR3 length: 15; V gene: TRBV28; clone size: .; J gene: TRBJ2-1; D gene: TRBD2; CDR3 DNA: TGTGCCAGCAGCCAACTAGCGGGAGTGTACAATGAGCAGTTCTTC; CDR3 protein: CASSQLAGVYNEQFF
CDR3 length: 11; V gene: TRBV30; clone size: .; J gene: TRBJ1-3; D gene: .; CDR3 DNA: TGTGCCTGGAGTCCGCTGAACACCATATATTTT; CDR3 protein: CAWSPLNTIYF
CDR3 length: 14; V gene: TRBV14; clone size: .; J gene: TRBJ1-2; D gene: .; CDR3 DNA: TGTGCCAGCAGCCAACCGGGCCCTAACTATGGCTACACCTTC; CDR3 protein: CASSQPGPNYGYTF
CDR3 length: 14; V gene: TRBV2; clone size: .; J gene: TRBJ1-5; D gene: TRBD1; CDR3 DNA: TGTGCCAGCAGTGGGGACAGGGTATATCAGCCCCAGCATTTT; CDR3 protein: CASSGDRVYQPQHF
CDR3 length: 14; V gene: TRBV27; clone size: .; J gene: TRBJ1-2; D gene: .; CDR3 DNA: TGTGCCAGCAGTTTAAGGAGACAGACCTATGGCTACACCTTC; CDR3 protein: CASSLRRQTYGYTF
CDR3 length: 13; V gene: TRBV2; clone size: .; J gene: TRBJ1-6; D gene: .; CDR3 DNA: TGTGCCAGCAGTACAGGCTGGAATTCACCCCTCCACTTT; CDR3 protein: CASSTGWNSPLHF
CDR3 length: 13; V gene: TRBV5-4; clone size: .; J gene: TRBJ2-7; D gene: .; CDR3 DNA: TGTGCCAGCAGCTCGCCTCTCAAGGCCGAGCAGTACTTC; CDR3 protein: CASSSPLKAEQYF
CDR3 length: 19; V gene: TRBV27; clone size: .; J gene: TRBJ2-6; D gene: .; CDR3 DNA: TGTGCCAGCAGTTTATTGTCCAGGGCGAAAACCTCTGGGGCCAACGTCCTGACTTTC; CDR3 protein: CASSLLSRAKTSGANVLTF
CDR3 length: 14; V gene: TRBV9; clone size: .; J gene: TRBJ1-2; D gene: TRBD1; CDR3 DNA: TGTGCCAGCAGCACCGGGACAGGACTATATGGCTACACCTTC; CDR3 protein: CASSTGTGLYGYTF
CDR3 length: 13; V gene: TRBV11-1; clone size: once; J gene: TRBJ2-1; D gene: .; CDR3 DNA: TGTGCCAGCTGCTACGGACCGCGGAATGAGCAGTTCTTC; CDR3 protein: CASCYGPRNEQFF
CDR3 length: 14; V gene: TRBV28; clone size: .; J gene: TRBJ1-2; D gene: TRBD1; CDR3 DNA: TGTGCCAGCAGCTCGGGACAGGTTCGATATGGCTACACCTTC; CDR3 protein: CASSSGQVRYGYTF
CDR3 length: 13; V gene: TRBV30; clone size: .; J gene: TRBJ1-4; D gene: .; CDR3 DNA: TGTGCCTGGAGTGGTGGACCATCCGATAAACTGTTTTTT; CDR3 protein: CAWSGGPSDKLFF
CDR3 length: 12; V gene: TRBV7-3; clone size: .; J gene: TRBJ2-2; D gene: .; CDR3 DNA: TGTGCCAGCAGCTACAACACCGGGGAGCTGTTTTTT; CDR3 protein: CASSYNTGELFF
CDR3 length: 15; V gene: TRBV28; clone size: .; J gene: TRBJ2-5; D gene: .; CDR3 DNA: TGTGCCAGCAGTTTACTTGGCGGGCCCCAAGAGACCCAGTACTTC; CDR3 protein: CASSLLGGPQETQYF
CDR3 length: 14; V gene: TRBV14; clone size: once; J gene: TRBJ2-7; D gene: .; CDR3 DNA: TGTGCCAGCAGCCAAGACCCCGGAGTGTACGAGCAGTACTTC; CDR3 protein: CASSQDPGVYEQYF